A selection of T cell receptor beta chains follows, all from one sample in a study of identical twins. Each CDR3 protein is one row after TCRdb ran MiXCR on the 5' RACE reads. Here the sample spans about 790,000 distinct CDR3 sequences, roughly 18% being singletons. The sample was also reused in another study, on T cells expressing NK-cell markers.

Sequencing input: PBMCs. These receptors came from a woman aged 18-29 years in good health. The CDR3 runs from the conserved cysteine through the conserved F or W. Fields, in order: CDR3 length, D gene, V gene, clone size, J gene, CDR3 protein, CDR3 DNA. D genes are given only for firm matches. A clone size is listed for some rows: how often the clone was seen (once, few, many), or a class if it is expanded.

CDR3 length: 16; D gene: TRBD1; V gene: TRBV4-1; clone size: .; J gene: TRBJ2-1; CDR3 protein: CASSHLPGQVNNEQFF; CDR3 DNA: TGCGCCAGCAGCCATTTACCGGGACAGGTCAACAATGAGCAGTTCTTC
CDR3 length: 13; D gene: .; V gene: TRBV7-2; clone size: .; J gene: TRBJ1-2; CDR3 protein: CASSLGGTPGGTF; CDR3 DNA: TGTGCCAGCAGCTTGGGAGGTACCCCCGGGGGGACCTTC
CDR3 length: 13; D gene: .; V gene: TRBV27; clone size: .; J gene: TRBJ2-1; CDR3 protein: CASSFHWYNEQFF; CDR3 DNA: TGTGCCAGCAGTTTCCATTGGTACAATGAGCAGTTCTTC
CDR3 length: 14; D gene: .; V gene: TRBV7-8; clone size: .; J gene: TRBJ1-1; CDR3 protein: CASSQGGFNTEAFF; CDR3 DNA: TGTGCCAGCAGCCAAGGGGGGTTTAACACTGAAGCTTTCTTT
CDR3 length: 16; D gene: .; V gene: TRBV7-9; clone size: few; J gene: TRBJ2-7; CDR3 protein: CASSYGYNPRSYEQYF; CDR3 DNA: TGTGCCAGCAGCTATGGTTACAACCCGCGCTCCTACGAGCAGTACTTC
CDR3 length: 14; D gene: TRBD1; V gene: TRBV5-4; clone size: .; J gene: TRBJ2-3; CDR3 protein: CASSLEGAKDTQYF; CDR3 DNA: TGTGCCAGCAGCTTGGAGGGGGCGAAAGATACGCAGTATTTT
CDR3 length: 13; D gene: .; V gene: TRBV5-1; clone size: few; J gene: TRBJ2-3; CDR3 protein: CASRGPETDTQYF; CDR3 DNA: TGCGCCAGCCGGGGGCCGGAGACAGATACGCAGTATTTT
CDR3 length: 16; D gene: TRBD2; V gene: TRBV12-3/TRBV12-4; clone size: .; J gene: TRBJ2-1; CDR3 protein: CASSFYSAGVYNEQFF; CDR3 DNA: TGTGCCAGCAGTTTCTATTCAGCGGGGGTTTACAATGAGCAGTTCTTC
CDR3 length: 11; D gene: .; V gene: TRBV20-1; clone size: .; J gene: TRBJ2-7; CDR3 protein: CSASPLTEQYF; CDR3 DNA: TGCAGTGCTAGTCCCCTCACCGAGCAGTACTTC
CDR3 length: 23; D gene: .; V gene: TRBV20-1; clone size: .; J gene: TRBJ2-4; CDR3 protein: CSARDQSRPVHLPADLAKNIQYF; CDR3 DNA: TGCAGTGCTAGAGATCAGAGTAGACCAGTGCACCTACCGGCAGACCTAGCCAAAAACATTCAGTACTTC
CDR3 length: 16; D gene: TRBD1; V gene: TRBV29-1; clone size: .; J gene: TRBJ2-6; CDR3 protein: CSVTGTGGSGANVLTF; CDR3 DNA: TGCAGCGTTACCGGGACAGGGGGCTCTGGGGCCAACGTCCTGACTTTC
CDR3 length: 14; D gene: TRBD2; V gene: TRBV7-9; clone size: .; J gene: TRBJ2-3; CDR3 protein: CASNRLAGDDTQYF; CDR3 DNA: TGTGCCAGCAACCGACTAGCGGGAGACGATACGCAGTATTTT
CDR3 length: 13; D gene: .; V gene: TRBV2; clone size: few; J gene: TRBJ2-7; CDR3 protein: CASSNYRGNEQYF; CDR3 DNA: TGTGCCAGCAGCAACTATCGGGGGAACGAGCAGTACTTC
CDR3 length: 14; D gene: .; V gene: TRBV7-2; clone size: .; J gene: TRBJ2-4; CDR3 protein: CASSLVEGVGIQYF; CDR3 DNA: TGTGCCAGCAGCTTAGTCGAGGGAGTCGGCATTCAGTACTTC
CDR3 length: 13; D gene: .; V gene: TRBV12-3/TRBV12-4; clone size: few; J gene: TRBJ2-1; CDR3 protein: CASSLWAGNEQFF; CDR3 DNA: TGTGCCAGCAGTTTATGGGCGGGTAATGAGCAGTTCTTC
CDR3 length: 13; D gene: .; V gene: TRBV12-5; clone size: few; J gene: TRBJ1-1; CDR3 protein: CASGLVHSTEAFF; CDR3 DNA: TGTGCTAGTGGTTTGGTACATAGCACTGAAGCTTTCTTT
CDR3 length: 15; D gene: .; V gene: TRBV20-1; clone size: few; J gene: TRBJ1-1; CDR3 protein: CSARAGRLRNTEAFF; CDR3 DNA: TGCAGTGCTAGAGCGGGGAGGTTGCGGAACACTGAAGCTTTCTTT
CDR3 length: 16; D gene: .; V gene: TRBV14; clone size: few; J gene: TRBJ2-5; CDR3 protein: CASSQGWATWYETQYF; CDR3 DNA: TGTGCCAGCAGCCAAGGTTGGGCCACCTGGTACGAGACCCAGTACTTC
CDR3 length: 15; D gene: TRBD1; V gene: TRBV9; clone size: .; J gene: TRBJ2-5; CDR3 protein: CASSVAQGVMETQYF; CDR3 DNA: TGTGCCAGCAGCGTAGCACAGGGGGTGATGGAGACCCAGTACTTC
CDR3 length: 13; D gene: TRBD2; V gene: TRBV6-1; clone size: many; J gene: TRBJ2-1; CDR3 protein: CASHSGNYNEQFF; CDR3 DNA: TGTGCCAGCCATAGCGGGAACTACAATGAGCAGTTCTTC
CDR3 length: 13; D gene: .; V gene: TRBV29-1; clone size: few; J gene: TRBJ2-2; CDR3 protein: CSVEERRTGELFF; CDR3 DNA: TGCAGCGTTGAAGAGCGGAGAACCGGGGAGCTGTTTTTT
CDR3 length: 14; D gene: TRBD1; V gene: TRBV15; clone size: few; J gene: TRBJ2-1; CDR3 protein: CATSSRDRVLEQFF; CDR3 DNA: TGTGCCACCAGCTCCCGGGACAGGGTATTGGAGCAGTTCTTC
CDR3 length: 12; D gene: .; V gene: TRBV12-3/TRBV12-4; clone size: .; J gene: TRBJ1-3; CDR3 protein: CASDRAGNTIYF; CDR3 DNA: TGTGCCAGCGATAGGGCTGGAAACACCATATATTTT
CDR3 length: 13; D gene: .; V gene: TRBV7-3; clone size: .; J gene: TRBJ2-1; CDR3 protein: CASSPRAHNEQFF; CDR3 DNA: TGTGCCAGCAGCCCACGGGCCCACAATGAGCAGTTCTTC
CDR3 length: 15; D gene: .; V gene: TRBV20-1; clone size: .; J gene: TRBJ2-3; CDR3 protein: CSARVQRTSTDTQYF; CDR3 DNA: TGCAGTGCTAGAGTCCAGCGGACTAGCACAGATACGCAGTATTTT
CDR3 length: 13; D gene: .; V gene: TRBV20-1; clone size: .; J gene: TRBJ2-3; CDR3 protein: CSASLSPVGTQYF; CDR3 DNA: TGCAGTGCTAGTCTTTCTCCGGTGGGAACGCAGTATTTT
CDR3 length: 15; D gene: TRBD2; V gene: TRBV7-2; clone size: few; J gene: TRBJ2-1; CDR3 protein: CASRSGGGSYNEQFF; CDR3 DNA: TGTGCCAGCAGAAGCGGGGGGGGCTCCTACAATGAGCAGTTCTTC
CDR3 length: 15; D gene: TRBD2; V gene: TRBV10-1; clone size: few; J gene: TRBJ2-7; CDR3 protein: CATSTGTSGRYEQYF; CDR3 DNA: TGCGCCACTTCGACAGGCACTAGCGGGAGGTACGAGCAGTACTTC
CDR3 length: 14; D gene: .; V gene: TRBV20-1; clone size: .; J gene: TRBJ2-2; CDR3 protein: CSASPARGTGELFF; CDR3 DNA: TGCAGTGCTAGCCCTGCGAGAGGCACCGGGGAGCTGTTTTTT
CDR3 length: 15; D gene: .; V gene: TRBV2; clone size: .; J gene: TRBJ1-1; CDR3 protein: CASSVEGTVNTEAFF; CDR3 DNA: TGTGCCAGCAGTGTTGAGGGGACGGTGAACACTGAAGCTTTCTTT
CDR3 length: 15; D gene: TRBD2; V gene: TRBV3-1; clone size: .; J gene: TRBJ2-7; CDR3 protein: CASSRRTSGGGEQYF; CDR3 DNA: TGTGCCAGCAGCCGGCGGACTAGCGGGGGCGGTGAGCAGTACTTC
CDR3 length: 15; D gene: .; V gene: TRBV15; clone size: few; J gene: TRBJ2-7; CDR3 protein: CATSRSRTFPYEQYF; CDR3 DNA: TGTGCCACCAGCAGAAGTCGGACGTTTCCCTACGAGCAGTACTTC
CDR3 length: 14; D gene: TRBD2; V gene: TRBV5-1; clone size: once; J gene: TRBJ2-7; CDR3 protein: CASSLRRGGREQYF; CDR3 DNA: TGCGCCAGCAGCTTACGACGGGGGGGCCGAGAGCAGTACTTC
CDR3 length: 15; D gene: TRBD2; V gene: TRBV20-1; clone size: .; J gene: TRBJ2-3; CDR3 protein: CSANKGTSGTDTQYF; CDR3 DNA: TGCAGTGCTAACAAGGGGACTAGCGGCACAGATACGCAGTATTTT
CDR3 length: 15; D gene: .; V gene: TRBV7-8; clone size: few; J gene: TRBJ1-2; CDR3 protein: CASSPQGSLPYGYTF; CDR3 DNA: TGTGCCAGCAGCCCTCAGGGGAGTCTACCCTATGGCTACACCTTC
CDR3 length: 14; D gene: .; V gene: TRBV12-3/TRBV12-4; clone size: few; J gene: TRBJ2-7; CDR3 protein: CASSLGTAHYEQYF; CDR3 DNA: TGTGCCAGCAGTTTAGGGACAGCCCACTACGAGCAGTACTTC
CDR3 length: 13; D gene: .; V gene: TRBV20-1; clone size: .; J gene: TRBJ1-2; CDR3 protein: CSARVPGVEGYTF; CDR3 DNA: TGCAGTGCTAGAGTGCCGGGTGTAGAGGGCTACACCTTC
CDR3 length: 14; D gene: .; V gene: TRBV14; clone size: .; J gene: TRBJ2-7; CDR3 protein: CASRRGGGAYEQYF; CDR3 DNA: TGTGCCAGCCGCCGTGGAGGGGGCGCGTACGAGCAGTACTTC
CDR3 length: 14; D gene: .; V gene: TRBV21-1; clone size: .; J gene: TRBJ2-1; CDR3 protein: CASSRGLAVNEQFF; CDR3 DNA: TGTGCCAGCAGCAGAGGACTAGCGGTCAATGAGCAGTTCTTC
CDR3 length: 16; D gene: TRBD1; V gene: TRBV20-1; clone size: .; J gene: TRBJ2-3; CDR3 protein: CSAKNPGTGSTDTQYF; CDR3 DNA: TGCAGTGCTAAAAATCCCGGGACAGGAAGCACAGATACGCAGTATTTT
CDR3 length: 12; D gene: .; V gene: TRBV15; clone size: few; J gene: TRBJ2-1; CDR3 protein: CATSALVGRGVF; CDR3 DNA: TGTGCCACCAGTGCCCTCGTTGGCAGGGGGGTCTTC